The rows below give T cell receptor beta chains drawn from one sample of a study of shared clonotypes between healthy human individuals. Assay: immunoSEQ multiplex PCR; the TCRdb copy retains only in-frame clones and omits some. Here the sample spans roughly 1,500,000 clones, around 98% being singletons. The sample taken for sequencing was naive CD4+ T cells sorted from blood. All receptors derive from a man in his thirties or forties in good health. Both conserved end residues are part of each CDR3. Fields, in order: clone size, V gene, D gene, CDR3 length, J gene, CDR3 DNA, CDR3 protein. The D gene is left open where the match is weak. Clone size is shown for a subset of rows, as once, few, many or a class of expanded clone.

abundance: NA; v_gene: TRBV5-1; d_gene: NA; len: 14; j_gene: TRBJ2-1; CDR3nt: TGCGCCAGCAGCTTTCCGACAACAACAAATGAGCAGTTCTTC; CDR3aa: CASSFPTTTNEQFF
abundance: NA; v_gene: TRBV29-1; d_gene: TRBD2; len: 17; j_gene: TRBJ2-2; CDR3nt: TGCAGCGTTGCGGGTGTGCTAGCGGGAGGGAACACCGGGGAGCTGTTTTTT; CDR3aa: CSVAGVLAGGNTGELFF
abundance: NA; v_gene: TRBV13; d_gene: NA; len: 14; j_gene: TRBJ2-2; CDR3nt: TGTGCCAGCAGCTTAGAGGAGGGAACCGGGGAGCTGTTTTTT; CDR3aa: CASSLEEGTGELFF
abundance: NA; v_gene: TRBV14; d_gene: TRBD2; len: 17; j_gene: TRBJ2-7; CDR3nt: TGTGCCAGCAGCCATCAACGGACTAGCGGGAGGTCGGGCGAGCAGTACTTC; CDR3aa: CASSHQRTSGRSGEQYF
abundance: NA; v_gene: TRBV4-2; d_gene: NA; len: 13; j_gene: TRBJ1-2; CDR3nt: TGTGCCAGCAGCCAGGAAGTCCTGGGGGGCTACACCTTC; CDR3aa: CASSQEVLGGYTF
abundance: NA; v_gene: TRBV18; d_gene: TRBD1; len: 16; j_gene: TRBJ2-5; CDR3nt: TGTGCCAGCTCACCCCTCGGGACAGGGGGCCCAGAGACCCAGTACTTC; CDR3aa: CASSPLGTGGPETQYF
abundance: once; v_gene: TRBV9; d_gene: NA; len: 15; j_gene: TRBJ1-3; CDR3nt: TGTGCCAGCAGCGGCCACAGTGGCATTGGAAACACCATATATTTT; CDR3aa: CASSGHSGIGNTIYF
abundance: once; v_gene: TRBV25-1; d_gene: NA; len: 13; j_gene: TRBJ1-5; CDR3nt: TGTGCCAGCAGTGGGAACAGGGATCAGCCCCAGCATTTT; CDR3aa: CASSGNRDQPQHF
abundance: NA; v_gene: TRBV15; d_gene: NA; len: 14; j_gene: TRBJ2-2; CDR3nt: TGTGCCACCAGCAGAGGCAGAAACACCGGGGAGCTGTTTTTT; CDR3aa: CATSRGRNTGELFF
abundance: NA; v_gene: TRBV5-1; d_gene: TRBD1; len: 14; j_gene: TRBJ2-7; CDR3nt: TGCGCCAGCAGCCCCGGGACAGGGGGCTACGAGCAGTACTTC; CDR3aa: CASSPGTGGYEQYF
abundance: NA; v_gene: TRBV7-8; d_gene: TRBD2; len: 13; j_gene: TRBJ2-7; CDR3nt: TGTGCCAGCAGCTTGTGGGAGGGCTACGAGCAGTACTTC; CDR3aa: CASSLWEGYEQYF
abundance: NA; v_gene: TRBV30; d_gene: TRBD1; len: 13; j_gene: TRBJ1-2; CDR3nt: TGTGCCTCCGGACAGGGGTTCCCCTATGGCTACACCTTC; CDR3aa: CASGQGFPYGYTF
abundance: once; v_gene: TRBV6-4; d_gene: NA; len: 13; j_gene: TRBJ2-2; CDR3nt: TGTGCCACCAGGGGACAGAACACCGGGGAGCTGTTTTTT; CDR3aa: CATRGQNTGELFF
abundance: NA; v_gene: TRBV19; d_gene: NA; len: 14; j_gene: TRBJ2-7; CDR3nt: TGTGCCAGTAGGCCTAGGTTGAGCTCCTACGAGCAGTACTTC; CDR3aa: CASRPRLSSYEQYF
abundance: NA; v_gene: TRBV28; d_gene: NA; len: 13; j_gene: TRBJ2-2; CDR3nt: TGTGCTACCCCACAACCGAACACCGGGGAGCTGTTTTTT; CDR3aa: CATPQPNTGELFF
abundance: NA; v_gene: TRBV9; d_gene: TRBD1; len: 13; j_gene: TRBJ1-1; CDR3nt: TGTGCCAGCAGCTCGGACAGGGAGGGTGAAGCTTTCTTT; CDR3aa: CASSSDREGEAFF
abundance: NA; v_gene: TRBV5-1; d_gene: NA; len: 12; j_gene: TRBJ2-7; CDR3nt: TGCGCCAGCAGCCTGGGGACCTACGAGCAGTACTTC; CDR3aa: CASSLGTYEQYF
abundance: NA; v_gene: TRBV7-9; d_gene: NA; len: 14; j_gene: TRBJ1-2; CDR3nt: TGTGCCAGCAGCTTAGCTTTGAGTTGGGATGGCTACACCTTC; CDR3aa: CASSLALSWDGYTF
abundance: NA; v_gene: TRBV18; d_gene: TRBD1; len: 15; j_gene: TRBJ2-7; CDR3nt: TGTGCCAGCTCACGCGGGACAGGTTCTTCCTACGAGCAGTACTTC; CDR3aa: CASSRGTGSSYEQYF
abundance: once; v_gene: TRBV7-9; d_gene: NA; len: 14; j_gene: TRBJ1-1; CDR3nt: TGTGCCAGCAGCGATCAGGGTAGGGGTACTGAAGCTTTCTTT; CDR3aa: CASSDQGRGTEAFF
abundance: NA; v_gene: TRBV7-9; d_gene: NA; len: 16; j_gene: TRBJ1-3; CDR3nt: TGTGCCAGCAGCCCCCGACGCCGGGCTGGAAGAAACACCATATATTTT; CDR3aa: CASSPRRRAGRNTIYF
abundance: NA; v_gene: TRBV19; d_gene: NA; len: 17; j_gene: TRBJ1-3; CDR3nt: TGTGCCAGTAGTGGGGGCGGATGGAGTGCGCGCGGAAACACCATATATTTT; CDR3aa: CASSGGGWSARGNTIYF
abundance: NA; v_gene: TRBV5-4; d_gene: TRBD1; len: 16; j_gene: TRBJ2-3; CDR3nt: TGTGCCAGCAGCCCGGTTAGGACAGGGGGCTCGGATACGCAGTATTTT; CDR3aa: CASSPVRTGGSDTQYF
abundance: NA; v_gene: TRBV7-2; d_gene: TRBD2; len: 15; j_gene: TRBJ2-1; CDR3nt: TGTGCCAGCAGCTTCAGCGGGAGTCCCCACAATGAGCAGTTCTTC; CDR3aa: CASSFSGSPHNEQFF
abundance: NA; v_gene: TRBV28; d_gene: NA; len: 13; j_gene: TRBJ1-2; CDR3nt: TGTGCCAGCAGTTTACCTGGGGATACGGGCTACACCTTC; CDR3aa: CASSLPGDTGYTF
abundance: once; v_gene: TRBV7-6; d_gene: NA; len: 13; j_gene: TRBJ1-1; CDR3nt: TGTGCCAGCAGCTTACTTCGGGTTCCTGAAGCTTTCTTT; CDR3aa: CASSLLRVPEAFF
abundance: NA; v_gene: TRBV4-3; d_gene: NA; len: 15; j_gene: TRBJ1-2; CDR3nt: TGCGCCAGCAGCCAAACGGGGCAGGGTGGGTATGGCTACACCTTC; CDR3aa: CASSQTGQGGYGYTF
abundance: NA; v_gene: TRBV4-3; d_gene: NA; len: 15; j_gene: TRBJ2-1; CDR3nt: TGCGCCAGCAGCCAACGTGGAAGGACCTACAATGAGCAGTTCTTC; CDR3aa: CASSQRGRTYNEQFF
abundance: NA; v_gene: TRBV6-5; d_gene: NA; len: 14; j_gene: TRBJ2-7; CDR3nt: TGTGCCAGCAGTCACAGGTTTAGCTCCTACGAGCAGTACTTC; CDR3aa: CASSHRFSSYEQYF
abundance: NA; v_gene: TRBV19; d_gene: TRBD1; len: 15; j_gene: TRBJ1-4; CDR3nt: TGTGCCAGTAGATCCCCGGGACAGGGGAATGAAAAACTGTTTTTT; CDR3aa: CASRSPGQGNEKLFF